Presented here are 12 T cell receptor beta chains from one specimen sequenced in a study of blood T cell repertoires in COVID-19. The method was immunoSEQ multiplex PCR; TCRdb's version includes in-frame clones alone and lacks a portion of them. The sample lists fewer than 150,000 clones, about 84% occurring once. Source material: peripheral blood. These receptors originate from an elderly woman in a cohort sampled during active or convalescent COVID-19.

This clone appeared once. J is TRBJ1-4 and V is TRBV4-2; D might be TRBD1 (6 bases). The V end lost 0 bases, the J end lost 8 bases, and 16 bases lay between the germline ends. This CDR3 comprises 16 residues. Germline V CDR1 and CDR2: LGHNA, YNFKEQ. CDR3 in DNA: TGTGCCAGCAGCCAAGACCCGGGTCAGGGGAAGGAAAAACTGTTTTTT. Translation gives CASSQDPGQGKEKLFF.

The chain couples TRBV19 to TRBJ1-2; D unresolved. The ends were cut back, 7 bases at V and 3 bases at J, with 9 bases in the middle. CDR3 length equals 12 residues. CDR1 LNHDA and CDR2 SQIVND come from the germline V gene (reference sequence). In DNA form, the CDR3 reads TGTGCCAGTAAAACGGAGGACTATGGCTACACCTTC. This gives the protein CASKTEDYGYTF.

This rearrangement joins TRBV4-1 to TRBJ2-3; no clear D gene. CDR1 MGHRA and CDR2 YSYEKL come from the germline V gene. The length of the CDR3 is 16 residues. Trimming cost V 2 bases and J 1 base, with 13 bases left between them. In DNA, the CDR3 is TGCGCCAGCAGCCAAAAAATATTCCGGGGCACAGATACGCAGTATTTT. Its translation is CASSQKIFRGTDTQYF.

This chain links TRBV10-2 with TRBJ1-2; D is unresolved. Germline CDR1 is WSHSY and CDR2 is SAAADI. This CDR3 comprises 14 residues. The V gene lost 10 bases and the J gene lost 0 bases, with 15 bases spanning the gap. CDR3 in amino acids: CATRGGGTNYGYTF. The DNA of the CDR3 is TGCGCCACCCGGGGTGGTGGTACTAACTATGGCTACACCTTC.

The rearrangement uses TRBV29-1 and TRBJ1-1; D remains unclear. CDR1 is SQVTM, CDR2 ANQGSEA, per germline. This CDR3 has 12 residues. V was cut by 5 bases and J by 0 bases, with 7 bases left in between. In DNA, the CDR3 is TGCAGCGTTTTTCGGGTGAACACTGAAGCTTTCTTT. As protein: CSVFRVNTEAFF.

The chain links TRBV19 to TRBJ1-4; D gene unclear. Germline values: CDR1 LNHDA, CDR2 SQIVND (reference sequence). Trimming stripped 7 bases from V and 0 bases from J, with 12 bases between. CDR3 length equals 15 residues. CDR3 in amino acids: CASNSGSSTNEKLFF. CDR3 in DNA: TGTGCCAGTAATTCGGGGTCCTCAACTAATGAAAAACTGTTTTTT.

This clone appeared a single time. This chain joins TRBV7-8 and TRBJ2-5; 9 positions agree with TRBD2. CDR3 size: 18 residues. The J segment lost 1 base and the V segment lost 5 bases, leaving 14 bases of the junction unmatched. Germline lookup yields CDR1 SGHVS and CDR2 FQNEAQ. This chain's CDR3 is CASSRSTGSRGGQETQYF. CDR3 in DNA: TGTGCCAGCAGCCGTAGTACAGGTTCGCGGGGGGGCCAAGAGACCCAGTACTTC.

The V call is TRBV18, the J call TRBJ1-1; 7 bases match TRBD1. Germline V gene sequence: CDR1 KGHSH, CDR2 LQKENI. J was trimmed by 0 bases and V by 5 bases; bases with no gene match: 3. This CDR3 comprises 14 residues. CDR3 sequence: CASSADRVNTEAFF. CDR3 DNA sequence: TGTGCCAGCTCAGCCGACAGGGTGAACACTGAAGCTTTCTTT. The variable domain in full, completed from reference TRBV18 and TRBJ1-1, reads NAGVMQNPRHLVRRRGQEARLRCSPMKGHSHVYWYRQLPEEGLKFMVYLQKENIIDESGMPKERFSAEFPKEGPSILRIQQVVRGDSAAYFCASSADRVNTEAFFGQGTRLTVV.

The chain has TRBV7-6 and TRBJ2-5; tentatively, D is TRBD1 (5 bases). With 1 base removed from V and 5 bases from J, the gap between germline ends came to 20 bases. CDR1 and CDR2 (germline): SGHVS, FNYEAQ. CDR3 length equals 17 residues. CDR3 nucleotides: TGTGCCAGCAGCTTAGGCCAGGGTATGTCTCTGGCGGAGACCCAGTACTTC. Amino acid sequence: CASSLGQGMSLAETQYF.

The chain has TRBV5-1 and TRBJ1-1; D unclear. CDR1 is SGHRS and CDR2 is YFSETQ in the germline V gene. The CDR3 contains 13 residues. Deletions cut 4 bases from V and 0 bases from J, with 7 bases between. CDR3 nucleotides: TGCGCCAGCAGCGTCACAATGAACACTGAAGCTTTCTTT. It codes for CASSVTMNTEAFF.

The V gene is TRBV15, the J gene TRBJ1-4; tentatively, D is TRBD1 (6 bases). The germline gives CDR1 LNHNV, CDR2 YYDKDF (reference sequence). V was cut by 1 base and J by 8 bases, with 20 bases left in between. The CDR3 spans 17 residues. The CDR3, as DNA: TGTGCCACCAGCAGAGGAGGTGCAGGGGCCAGAAGGGAAAAACTGTTTTTT. This translates into CATSRGGAGARREKLFF. The full variable domain, with the rest looked up from reference TRBV15 and TRBJ1-4, is DAMVIQNPRYQVTQFGKPVTLSCSQTLNHNVMYWYQQKSSQAPKLLFHYYDKDFNNEADTPDNFQSRRPNTSFCFLDIRSPGLGDTAMYLCATSRGGAGARREKLFFGSGTQLSVL.

V usage is TRBV7-3 and J usage is TRBJ2-1; 10 nucleotides line up with TRBD2. With V trimmed by 5 bases and J by 7 bases, 11 bases remained unmatched. Germline assignment: CDR1 SGHTA and CDR2 FQGTGA. CDR3 length: 16 amino acids. Written as DNA, the CDR3 is TGTGCCAGCAGCCCTGATAGCGGGGGGTTTGTGAATGAGCAGTTCTTC. This codes for CASSPDSGGFVNEQFF.